This is a list of T cell receptor beta chains from one sample in a study of beta chain features in type 1 diabetes. The repertoire was sequenced with immunoSEQ multiplex PCR; TCRdb's copy has only in-frame clones and lacks some. The sample lists some 350,000 clones; roughly 9.8% were seen once. Sequencing was done on a sample of central memory CD4+ T cells from blood. The receptors were gathered from a man younger than 45 with type 1 diabetes. The CDR3 runs from the conserved cysteine through the conserved F or W. A D gene is named only where the DNA matches it firmly. Rows give clone size only sometimes, using once, few, many, or a class for an expanded clone.

j_call v_call clone_size d_call cdr3_aa cdr3_nt
TRBJ1-5 TRBV7-9 . TRBD1 CASSPQGGSNQPQHF TGTGCCAGCAGTCCACAGGGGGGTAGCAATCAGCCCCAGCATTTT
TRBJ2-5 TRBV4-1 few . CASSLSLETQYF TGCGCCAGCAGCCTCTCCCTGGAGACCCAGTACTTC
TRBJ2-1 TRBV5-4 . TRBD1 CASSYTGTGQFF TGTGCCAGCAGCTATACCGGGACAGGGCAGTTCTTC
TRBJ2-3 TRBV27 . TRBD2 CASRLAGASDTQYF TGTGCCAGCAGACTAGCGGGAGCATCAGATACGCAGTATTTT
TRBJ2-1 TRBV18 few . CASSPPSVRGFF TGTGCCAGCTCACCACCCTCGGTTCGGGGGTTCTTC
TRBJ2-7 TRBV4-3 . TRBD1 CASSQDFPGTGVRSEQYF TGCGCCAGCAGCCAAGATTTTCCCGGAACAGGGGTTCGGAGCGAGCAGTACTTC
TRBJ2-5 TRBV28 few TRBD2 CASRLREGEQYF TGTGCCAGCAGGCTTCGGGAGGGGGAGCAGTACTTC
TRBJ2-5 TRBV25-1 few . CASGRAGETQYF TGTGCCAGCGGCCGGGCCGGGGAGACCCAGTACTTC
TRBJ2-1 TRBV7-9 . TRBD2 CASSSQQTGGHNEQFF TGTGCCAGCAGCTCACAGCAAACGGGAGGGCACAATGAGCAGTTCTTC
TRBJ2-5 TRBV6-5 . . CASSRSGRAGETQYF TGTGCCAGCAGCCGATCCGGCAGGGCTGGAGAGACCCAGTACTTC
TRBJ1-1 TRBV6-5 few TRBD1 CASSYRWGQVNTEAFF TGTGCCAGCAGTTATAGGTGGGGACAGGTGAACACTGAAGCTTTCTTT
TRBJ1-3 TRBV6-5 . . CASRADPGGNTIYF TGTGCCAGCAGGGCTGATCCGGGAGGAAACACCATATATTTT
TRBJ2-1 TRBV28 few . CASSFPRGYNEQFF TGTGCCAGCAGTTTTCCTAGGGGGTACAATGAGCAGTTCTTC
TRBJ2-5 TRBV15 once TRBD2 CATSSRGGAETQYF TGTGCCACCAGCAGCCGCGGGGGGGCTGAGACCCAGTACTTC
TRBJ2-1 TRBV27 once TRBD2 CASSLRASGRDYNEQFF TGTGCCAGCAGTTTACGGGCTAGCGGGAGGGACTACAATGAGCAGTTCTTC
TRBJ2-1 TRBV7-2 many . CASSLGPPGEQFF TGTGCCAGCAGCTTAGGGCCGCCGGGTGAGCAGTTCTTC
TRBJ1-5 TRBV7-2 . TRBD1 CASSPGQGTGRNQPQHF TGTGCCAGCAGCCCAGGACAGGGGACGGGGAGGAATCAGCCCCAGCATTTT
TRBJ2-2 TRBV7-9 . . CASSEQGTGELFF TGTGCCAGCAGCGAACAGGGTACCGGGGAGCTGTTTTTT
TRBJ1-1 TRBV29-1 . . CSVERQRVNTEAFF TGCAGCGTTGAACGGCAGCGGGTAAACACTGAAGCTTTCTTT
TRBJ2-1 TRBV6-1 . TRBD2 CASGSGTTYNEQFF TGTGCCAGTGGATCCGGGACTACCTACAATGAGCAGTTCTTC
TRBJ2-3 TRBV10-3 few . CAISESTGLTDTQYF TGTGCCATCAGTGAGTCGACTGGTCTCACAGATACGCAGTATTTT
TRBJ2-6 TRBV30 . . CAWRSFSRPNVLTF TGTGCCTGGAGAAGCTTTAGCAGGCCCAACGTCCTGACTTTC
TRBJ2-5 TRBV25-1 few TRBD1 CASSGGTGREYQETQYF TGTGCCAGCAGTGGGGGGACAGGGAGGGAGTACCAAGAGACCCAGTACTTC
TRBJ2-7 TRBV18 . TRBD1 CASSRDRDEQYF TGTGCCAGCTCACGGGACAGGGATGAGCAGTACTTC
TRBJ2-5 TRBV5-1 few TRBD2 CASSLDAGLGGETQYF TGCGCCAGCAGCTTGGATGCGGGACTAGGGGGAGAGACCCAGTACTTC
TRBJ1-2 TRBV28 few TRBD1 CASSSPQGGNYGYTF TGTGCCAGCAGTTCCCCCCAGGGGGGTAACTATGGCTACACCTTC
TRBJ1-1 TRBV28 few . CASSPRGLRGTEAFF TGTGCCAGCAGTCCTCGTGGATTGAGAGGCACTGAAGCTTTCTTT
TRBJ2-5 TRBV11-1 . . CASSSGGDLGTQYF TGTGCCAGCAGCTCAGGCGGGGACTTGGGGACCCAGTACTTC
TRBJ2-6 TRBV4-3 few . CASSQDIYRAVAGANVLTF TGCGCCAGCAGCCAAGATATATACAGGGCGGTAGCTGGGGCCAACGTCCTGACTTTC
TRBJ1-2 TRBV19 . . CASSITGSGGYTF TGTGCCAGTAGTATAACCGGGTCGGGAGGCTACACCTTC
TRBJ2-1 TRBV28 few TRBD1 CASSPTGTVRNEQFF TGTGCCAGCAGCCCGACAGGGACGGTTAGAAATGAGCAGTTCTTC
TRBJ2-7 TRBV29-1 . . CSATGLPSSYEQYF TGCAGCGCCACAGGGTTGCCAAGCTCCTACGAGCAGTACTTC
TRBJ2-7 TRBV6-5 . . CASRRGYGEQYF TGTGCCAGCAGAAGAGGTTATGGCGAGCAGTACTTC
TRBJ2-1 TRBV27 . TRBD2 CATILRPSGTSEQFF TGTGCCACCATCCTTAGGCCTAGCGGGACGTCAGAGCAGTTCTTC
TRBJ2-2 TRBV29-1 many . CSVHGSDWELFF TGCAGCGTCCACGGGTCCGACTGGGAGCTGTTTTTT
TRBJ2-2 TRBV21-1 few . CVNKEGVHSDGELFF TGTGTTAACAAGGAGGGAGTGCACTCTGACGGGGAGCTGTTTTTT
TRBJ2-1 TRBV6-5 few TRBD1 CASSYSRDRENEQFF TGTGCCAGCAGTTACTCCCGGGACAGGGAGAATGAGCAGTTCTTC
TRBJ1-5 TRBV5-8 many TRBD1 CASSLETGGNQPQHF TGTGCCAGCAGCTTGGAGACAGGGGGCAATCAGCCCCAGCATTTT
TRBJ1-1 TRBV7-2 few TRBD1 CASSFQGEDTEAFF TGTGCCAGCAGCTTTCAGGGGGAAGATACTGAAGCTTTCTTT
TRBJ2-5 TRBV29-1 . . CSVSFGAPDGTQYF TGCAGCGTTTCATTTGGAGCACCCGACGGGACCCAGTACTTC
TRBJ2-1 TRBV7-2 few . CASSLIGDYNEQFF TGTGCCAGCAGCTTAATAGGAGATTACAATGAGCAGTTCTTC
TRBJ2-2 TRBV18 . . CASSPRETGELFF TGTGCCAGCTCACCAAGGGAAACCGGGGAGCTGTTTTTT
TRBJ1-2 TRBV27 few . CASSLKGVGGYTF TGTGCCAGCAGTTTGAAGGGGGTAGGAGGCTACACCTTC
TRBJ2-7 TRBV5-4 . TRBD1 CASSFPGQFSYEQYF TGTGCCAGCAGCTTCCCGGGACAGTTCTCCTACGAGCAGTACTTC